Listed here are 21 T cell receptor beta chains from one sample, sequenced in a study of cytomegalovirus exposure and HLA in healthy donors. Primers: 60 Vbeta forward and 13 Jbeta reverse. The data were produced by immunoSEQ multiplex PCR, yet TCRdb's version contains in-frame clones alone and is incomplete. The table shows under 200,000 clones, with 60% to 80% occurring only once. The specimen sequenced was PBMCs. These receptor sequences come from a male donor in good health and CMV-seronegative.

The CDR3 reads CASSRAGELFF. The CDR3, as DNA: TGTGCCAGCTCCAGGGCCGGGGAGCTGTTTTTT. The rearrangement uses TRBV11-3 and TRBJ2-2; weak D call: TRBD1 (5 bases). CDR3 length equals 11 residues. Trimming left V 8 bases short and J 6 bases short, with 7 bases between. Germline V gene data show CDR1 as SGHNT and CDR2 as YENEEA.

The rearrangement uses TRBV7-9 and TRBJ1-4, with a weak D call TRBD1 (6 bases). V lost 4 bases to trimming and J lost 4 bases, with 13 bases between them. Germline CDR1 is SEHNR and CDR2 is FQNEAQ (reference sequence). This CDR3 comprises 15 residues. The chain's CDR3 is CASSSREGGNEKLFF. The CDR3 nucleotides are TGTGCCAGCAGCTCCCGGGAAGGGGGTAATGAAAAACTGTTTTTT.

Comments on this clone: At the DNA level, this CDR3 is encoded by other sequences in the same sample as well. The chain carries TRBV5-1 and TRBJ2-7, with 7 nucleotides matching TRBD2. J was trimmed by 1 base and V by 0 bases; bases with no gene match: 1. Looked up from germline, CDR1 is SGHRS and CDR2 is YFSETQ. The CDR3 totals 14 residues. The chain's CDR3 is CASSLGGGSYEQYF. The CDR3 coding sequence is TGCGCCAGCAGCTTGGGGGGGGGTTCCTACGAGCAGTACTTC.

The rearrangement joins TRBV28 to TRBJ1-4; TRBD1 matches 7 bases. The CDR3 has 15 residues. V trimming: 2 bases; J trimming: 3 bases; junction bases outside the gene matches: 3. CDR1 and CDR2 (germline): MDHEN, SYDVKM. The CDR3 DNA reads as TGTGCCAGCAGTTTAAGGGGACAGCCTAATGAAAAACTGTTTTTT. Protein: CASSLRGQPNEKLFF.

The chain links TRBV29-1 to TRBJ1-3; no firm D call. The germline CDR1 and CDR2 sequences are SQVTM and ANQGSEA. The CDR3 extends over 12 amino acids. The V end was cut by 2 bases, the J end by 5 bases, with 7 bases between. CDR3 coding DNA: TGCAGCGTTGAACGGGAAAGAAACACCATATATTTT. Its translation: CSVERERNTIYF.

This clone was picked up one time. The chain employs TRBV4-1 and TRBJ1-1, with 9 bases fitting TRBD1. The V segment lost 4 bases and the J segment 4 bases; nucleotides outside the gene matches: 10. CDR3 length: 16 residues. In germline, CDR1 is MGHRA, CDR2 YSYEKL. The CDR3: CASSRLQGAIATEAFF. CDR3 DNA sequence: TGCGCCAGCAGCCGGTTACAGGGGGCGATCGCCACTGAAGCTTTCTTT.

The chain links TRBV9 to TRBJ1-3, with a weak D call TRBD1 (5 bases). Germline CDR1 reads SGDLS; CDR2 reads YYNGEE. Trimming removed 5 bases at V and 0 bases at J, with 12 bases between. CDR3 length: 15 residues. The CDR3 sequence is CASRTGPSSGNTIYF. CDR3 bases: TGTGCCAGCAGAACAGGACCCAGCTCTGGAAACACCATATATTTT. Full variable domain (outside the CDR3, taken from reference TRBV9 and TRBJ1-3): DSGVTQTPKHLITATGQRVTLRCSPRSGDLSVYWYQQSLDQGLQFLIQYYNGEERAKGNILERFSAQQFPDLHSELNLSSLELGDSALYFCASRTGPSSGNTIYFGEGSWLTVV.

The chain couples TRBV5-1 to TRBJ2-7; 9 bases are shared with TRBD1. CDR1 is SGHRS and CDR2 is YFSETQ in the germline V gene. Unmatched junction bases numbered 14, after V lost 7 bases and J lost 9 bases. CDR3 length: 14 amino acids. The CDR3 loop is CASGSPGQGGPQYF. CDR3 nucleotides: TGCGCCAGCGGGTCCCCGGGACAGGGAGGCCCGCAGTACTTC.

The chain couples TRBV18 to TRBJ2-7, with D perhaps matching TRBD2 (5 bases). The CDR3 is 16 residues long. V was shortened by 1 base and J by 0 bases, with 13 bases between the two germline ends. The germline V gene has CDR1 KGHSH and CDR2 LQKENI. The CDR3 sequence is CASSPQPAVSSYEQYF. In DNA, the CDR3 is TGTGCCAGCTCACCACAGCCAGCGGTTAGCTCCTACGAGCAGTACTTC.

This clone showed up just a few times. The chain recombines TRBV25-1 with TRBJ1-6, with 8 nucleotides matching TRBD1. The CDR3 has 16 residues. Germline V gene data show CDR1 as MGHDK and CDR2 as SYGVNS. J lost 10 bases, V lost 8 bases, and 16 bases had no gene match. CDR3 residues: CASERTGSNYWSPLHF. As DNA, the CDR3 is TGTGCCAGCGAACGGACAGGGAGTAATTATTGGTCACCCCTCCACTTT.

The rearrangement joins TRBV6-5 to TRBJ2-5; D is possibly TRBD1 (6 bases). With the DNA end fitting TRBJ2-7 better, the J assignment may be wrong. The CDR3 has 14 residues. Germline values: CDR1 MNHEY, CDR2 SVGAGI. The CDR3 is CASSPGQGWYEQYF. CDR3 DNA: TGTGCCAGCAGCCCCGGGCAGGGGTGGTACGAGCAGTACTTC.

This rearrangement joins TRBV6-5 to TRBJ1-5, with 10 bases identical to TRBD1. Trimming removed 8 bases from V and 5 bases from J; junction bases left unmatched: 3. CDR3 length: 13 residues. Germline values: CDR1 MNHEY, CDR2 SVGAGI. Here the CDR3 reads CASWDRGYQPQHF. As DNA, the CDR3 is TGTGCCAGCTGGGACAGGGGTTATCAGCCCCAGCATTTT.

The chain couples TRBV29-1 to TRBJ2-7; TRBD2 matches at 7 bases. The germline gives CDR1 SQVTM, CDR2 ANQGSEA. CDR3 length equals 11 residues. Trimming took 3 bases from V and 8 from J; bases not matched to a gene: 4. The CDR3 nucleotides read TGCAGCGTTGAGGGGGGGACCCAGCAGTACTTC. The encoded protein is CSVEGGTQQYF.

The chain uses TRBV6-5 and TRBJ1-4, with D uncertain. This CDR3 is built from 13 residues. Between the trimmed V and J ends, which lost 6 bases and 2 bases, there was a span of 7 bases. Germline CDR1 reads MNHEY; CDR2 reads SVGAGI. In DNA, the CDR3 is TGTGCCAGCAGGGGCGGGACTAATGAAAAACTGTTTTTT. Encoded protein: CASRGGTNEKLFF.

This clone was detected only a few times. The V call is TRBV5-1, the J call TRBJ1-1, with D perhaps matching TRBD1 (6 bases). The CDR3 runs 15 residues. Per the germline V gene, CDR1 is SGHRS and CDR2 is YFSETQ. V lost 0 bases and J lost 3, with 12 bases in between. CDR3 protein: CASSLEGDGDTEAFF. The DNA of the CDR3 is TGCGCCAGCAGCTTGGAGGGGGACGGAGACACTGAAGCTTTCTTT.

This clone was seen just once. The chain recombines TRBV5-1 with TRBJ2-5, with 9 bases lining up with TRBD2. V shed 4 bases, J shed 1 base, and the junction held 5 bases outside the gene matches. In germline, CDR1 is SGHRS, CDR2 YFSETQ. The CDR3 loop spans 15 amino acids. This CDR3 is CASSLLTSGQETQYF. CDR3 nucleotide sequence: TGCGCCAGCAGCCTCCTGACTAGCGGCCAAGAGACCCAGTACTTC.

The rearrangement joins TRBV28 to TRBJ2-7, with D tentatively TRBD2 (6 bases). This CDR3 has 14 residues. The V gene's germline CDR1 is MDHEN and CDR2 SYDVKM. V was pared by 3 bases and J by 0 bases, with 9 bases between. The CDR3 sequence is CASSFAGNSYEQYF. The DNA for the CDR3 is TGTGCCAGCAGTTTTGCGGGAAACTCCTACGAGCAGTACTTC.

The V gene is TRBV27, the J gene TRBJ1-5, with no clear D. V dropped 3 bases and J dropped 1 base, with 10 bases sitting between them. The CDR3 consists of 15 residues. Germline CDR1 and CDR2: MNHEY and SMNVEV (reference sequence). Here the CDR3 reads CASSFMAGSNQPQHF. CDR3 DNA sequence: TGTGCCAGCAGTTTCATGGCGGGAAGCAATCAGCCCCAGCATTTT.

The gene calls are TRBV9 and TRBJ2-1, with 9 bases lining up with TRBD2. Germline-derived CDR1 and CDR2 are SGDLS and YYNGEE. J gave up 4 bases and V 0 bases, and 11 bases lay outside the gene matches. This CDR3 has 18 amino acids. The CDR3 sequence is CASSVATASGDSYNEQFF. In DNA form, the CDR3 reads TGTGCCAGCAGCGTAGCTACTGCTAGCGGGGATTCTTACAATGAGCAGTTCTTC.

CDR3 sequence reads: CASREGQGAWGAFF. CDR3 nucleotides: TGTGCCAGCAGGGAGGGACAGGGGGCTTGGGGGGCTTTCTTT. This sequence joins TRBV6-5 and TRBJ1-1, with 12 bases identical to TRBD1. With 6 bases clipped from V and 11 bases from J, the junction kept 10 bases outside the gene matches. The germline gives CDR1 MNHEY, CDR2 SVGAGI. The CDR3 runs to 14 residues.

The V call is TRBV6-6, the J call TRBJ1-6, with D perhaps matching TRBD1 (5 bases). Germline-derived CDR1 and CDR2 are MNHNY and SVGAGI (reference sequence). The CDR3 runs 16 residues. Between the trimmed V and J ends, which lost 8 bases and 0 bases, there was a span of 14 bases. This chain's CDR3 is CASRDSLSSYNSPLHF. The CDR3 DNA sequence: TGTGCCAGCCGGGACTCCTTGAGCTCCTATAATTCACCCCTCCACTTT.